One sample yielded the 25 T cell receptor beta chains listed below, sequenced in a study of T cells in localized non-small cell lung cancer (dated by TCRdb to 2020 to 2021). Libraries were built with the immunoSEQ multiplex PCR assay. The table was pulled from immuneACCESS by TCRdb, which kept in-frame rearrangements only. Such tables lose some clones; where checked, under half of the loss comes from unresolved V genes, and the rest has no known cause. The table for this sample lists about 8,200 clones; over 50% of them were counted only once. The leading ten clones occupy around 8.6% of the sample. The material was lymph node tissue, obtained before any cancer treatment. The source is a male donor at least 60 years old with stage I squamous cell lung carcinoma.

This clone was detected a few times. The chain links TRBV19 to TRBJ1-1; 7 bases fit TRBD1. The V gene end was trimmed by 10 bases and the J gene end by 4 bases; junction bases not matched to a gene: 6. The CDR3 extends over 12 amino acids. Germline CDR1 is LNHDA and CDR2 is SQIVND (reference sequence). CDR3 sequence (DNA): TGTGCCACCCGGACAGGAAGCACTGAAGCTTTCTTT. Residues: CATRTGSTEAFF.

This chain joins TRBV12-5 and TRBJ2-4; 8 bases are shared with TRBD1. CDR3 length equals 17 residues. Germline trimming cut 6 bases from V and 0 bases from J; bases unmatched to any gene: 10. Germline V gene data show CDR1 as LGHNT and CDR2 as FRNRAP. The CDR3 protein is CASGQTQGALAKNIQYF. The CDR3 bases are TGTGCTAGTGGACAAACTCAGGGGGCTCTAGCCAAAAACATTCAGTACTTC.

The chain couples TRBV29-1 to TRBJ1-1, with D unresolved. This CDR3 region has 14 residues. Germline V CDR1 and CDR2: SQVTM, ANQGSEA. V lost 2 bases, J lost 0 bases, and 10 bases lay in between. This CDR3 is CSVETMAVNTEAFF. Here the CDR3 DNA reads TGCAGCGTTGAAACCATGGCTGTGAACACTGAAGCTTTCTTT.

This clone is medium-sized (0.01 to 0.1%) in the sample. The V and J genes are TRBV6-8 and TRBJ1-2; D unclear. The CDR3 has 13 residues. The germline V and J ends were trimmed by 7 bases and 1 base, with 10 bases remaining between them. Per germline, CDR1 MNHGY and CDR2 SAAAGT. The CDR3 protein is CASMPLGNYGYTF. CDR3 in DNA: TGTGCCAGCATGCCTCTCGGTAACTATGGCTACACCTTC.

There are a few counts of this clone. The chain links TRBV11-3 to TRBJ1-1; D possibly corresponds to TRBD1 (5 bases). The CDR3 sequence is 15 residues long. V dropped 2 bases and J dropped 1 base, with 11 bases sitting between them. Looked up from germline, CDR1 is SGHNT and CDR2 is YENEEA. The CDR3 loop reads CASSLWRDRNTEAFF. The CDR3 DNA sequence: TGTGCCAGCAGCTTATGGAGGGACCGGAACACTGAAGCTTTCTTT.

V is TRBV15 and J is TRBJ2-1, with D uncertain. Germline V gene data show CDR1 as LNHNV and CDR2 as YYDKDF (reference sequence). Deletions cut 0 bases from V and 5 bases from J, with 20 bases between. The CDR3 contains 18 residues. As DNA, the CDR3 is TGTGCCACCAGCAGAGATTCAGGTGGCTCGCGAAGGGACAATGAGCAGTTCTTC. Protein sequence: CATSRDSGGSRRDNEQFF.

CDR3 region: CALSGSGKTQYF. CDR3 in DNA: TGTGCCTTGAGCGGGAGCGGGAAGACCCAGTACTTC. V usage is TRBV30 and J usage is TRBJ2-5, with 8 bases lining up with TRBD2. The CDR3 sequence is 12 residues long. From germline, CDR1 is GTSNPN and CDR2 SVGIG (reference sequence). Unmatched junction bases numbered 7, after V lost 7 bases and J lost 6 bases.

The chain couples TRBV11-3 to TRBJ2-5, with unresolved D. This CDR3 comprises 14 residues. Germline CDR1 SGHNT, CDR2 YENEEA. Trimming shortened V by 5 bases and J by 5 bases, and 15 bases separated the two germline ends. The CDR3: CASSQVGIWETQYF. In DNA form, the CDR3 reads TGTGCCAGCAGCCAAGTTGGTATCTGGGAGACCCAGTACTTC. Variable domain in full (rest from reference TRBV11-3 and TRBJ2-5): EAGVVQSPRYKIIEKKQPVAFWCNPISGHNTLYWYLQNLGQGPELLIRYENEEAVDDSQLPKDRFSAERLKGVDSTLKIQPAELGDSAVYLCASSQVGIWETQYFGPGTRLLVL.

The chain couples TRBV29-1 to TRBJ1-1, with D possibly TRBD1 on 6 matching bases. The CDR3 length is 15 residues. The germline V gene encodes CDR1 SQVTM and CDR2 ANQGSEA. The germline V and J ends were trimmed by 2 bases and 4 bases, with 17 bases remaining between them. CDR3 DNA: TGCAGCGTTGAACTTACCGACAGGCCCGGCACTGAAGCTTTCTTT. Translating gives CSVELTDRPGTEAFF.

The chain has TRBV25-1 and TRBJ2-1; perhaps TRBD1 as D (5 bases). The CDR3 extends over 14 amino acids. The V gene lost 5 bases and the J gene lost 8 bases, with 16 bases spanning the gap. The germline gives CDR1 MGHDK, CDR2 SYGVNS. This CDR3 reads CASSPVGPLDEQFF. CDR3 coding DNA: TGTGCCAGCAGTCCAGTGGGGCCTTTGGATGAGCAGTTCTTC.

This clone was observed a few times. The rearrangement uses TRBV19 and TRBJ2-5, with D hard to call. Germline V lookup: CDR1 LNHDA, CDR2 SQIVND (reference sequence). V lost 3 bases and J 1 base, leaving 3 bases between the germline ends. The CDR3 contains 12 residues. The CDR3 DNA reads as TGTGCCAGTAGTATGCTCCAAGAGACCCAGTACTTC. It specifies CASSMLQETQYF.

The chain recombines TRBV11-3 with TRBJ2-1; D may be TRBD2 (6 bases). CDR1 is SGHNT and CDR2 is YENEEA in the germline V gene. The ends were cut back, 3 bases at V and 6 bases at J, with 12 bases in the middle. The CDR3 is 14 amino acids. CDR3 coding DNA: TGTGCCAGCAGCTTGGGGGGATTGATCAATGAGCAGTTCTTC. It translates to CASSLGGLINEQFF.

The gene calls are TRBV30 and TRBJ1-5, with D uncertain. The ends were cut back, 1 base at V and 3 bases at J, with 10 bases in the middle. Germline lookup yields CDR1 GTSNPN and CDR2 SVGIG (reference sequence). This CDR3 region has 14 residues. CDR3 DNA: TGTGCCTGGAGTGAGGCAGCAGTCAATCAGCCCCAGCATTTT. It yields the protein CAWSEAAVNQPQHF.

This chain uses TRBV5-1 with TRBJ2-7; D perhaps matches TRBD1 (6 bases). Germline CDR1 reads SGHRS; CDR2 reads YFSETQ. This CDR3 spans 14 amino acids. The germline V and J ends were trimmed by 0 bases and 2 bases, with 9 bases remaining between them. Here the CDR3 reads CASSLGQEPYEQYF. CDR3 sequence (DNA): TGCGCCAGCAGCTTGGGACAGGAACCCTACGAGCAGTACTTC.

This chain connects TRBV30 to TRBJ2-2; D tentatively reads TRBD1 or TRBD2 (5 bases each). The germline CDR1 and CDR2 sequences are GTSNPN and SVGIG (reference sequence). The CDR3 consists of 14 residues. V was cut by 5 bases and J by 6 bases, with 16 bases left in between. This CDR3 is CAWSGPVMAGELFF. The CDR3 nucleotides are TGTGCCTGGTCGGGACCTGTGATGGCCGGGGAGCTGTTTTTT.

This chain uses TRBV5-1 with TRBJ2-6; a possible D gene is TRBD1 (5 bases). V was trimmed by 4 bases and J by 1 base, leaving 9 bases between them. CDR1 and CDR2 from the germline V gene are SGHRS and YFSETQ. The CDR3 is 15 residues long. The CDR3 loop reads CASSQTVSGANVLTF. The CDR3 coding sequence is TGCGCCAGCAGCCAGACAGTTTCTGGGGCCAACGTCCTGACTTTC.

By frequency in the sample, this clone is medium-sized. The rearrangement links TRBV11-3 to TRBJ1-1; D is unclear. V was pared by 5 bases and J by 10 bases, with 20 bases between. The CDR3 has 14 residues. CDR1 SGHNT and CDR2 YENEEA come from the germline V gene. The CDR3 DNA reads as TGTGCCAGCAGCCCCGCTATGAGATCTAGAGTAGCTTTCTTT. This encodes CASSPAMRSRVAFF.

The chain has TRBV1 and TRBJ2-1; the table's D call, TRBD2, was not checked against the DNA. TRBV1 constitutes a pseudogene. This CDR3 is built from 16 residues. The chain's CDR3 is CASSQDSPWESNEQFF. The CDR3 coding sequence is TGCGCCAGCAGCCAAGATTCTCCGTGGGAGAGTAATGAGCAGTTCTTC.

The chain couples TRBV11-1 to TRBJ2-2; 11 bases match TRBD2. The CDR3 is made up of 19 amino acids. CDR1 and CDR2 (germline): SGHAT, FQDESV (reference sequence). V trimming: 4 bases; J trimming: 4 bases; junction bases outside the gene matches: 14. CDR3 residues: CASSSRGVAGGPATGELFF. Written as DNA, the CDR3 is TGTGCCAGCAGCTCACGTGGGGTAGCGGGAGGGCCGGCCACCGGGGAGCTGTTTTTT. Drawing the rest from reference TRBV11-1 and TRBJ2-2, the complete variable domain is EAEVAQSPRYKITEKSQAVAFWCDPISGHATLYWYRQILGQGPELLVQFQDESVVDDSQLPKDRFSAERLKGVDSTLKIQPAELGDSAMYLCASSSRGVAGGPATGELFFGEGSRLTVL.

The V and J genes are TRBV9 and TRBJ1-2; maybe TRBD1 (6 bases). The CDR3 contains 16 residues. V lost 0 bases to trimming and J lost 0 bases, with 12 bases between them. Germline loops: CDR1 SGDLS, CDR2 YYNGEE. This chain's CDR3 is CASSVGGQQANYGYTF. In DNA, the CDR3 is TGTGCCAGCAGCGTAGGGGGGCAGCAAGCTAACTATGGCTACACCTTC.

With respect to this clone: The same CDR3 is also encoded by other DNA sequences in this sample. CDR3 region: CASGLAKNIQYF. For the CDR3, the DNA is TGTGCCAGCGGCCTAGCCAAAAACATTCAGTACTTC. The gene calls are TRBV28 and TRBJ2-4; D gene unclear. Trimming shortened V by 8 bases and J by 0 bases, and 5 bases separated the two germline ends. The CDR3 length is 12 residues. Looked up from germline, CDR1 is MDHEN and CDR2 is SYDVKM.

The chain joins TRBV30 to TRBJ2-7, with TRBD2 matching 11 bases. The CDR3 runs 13 residues. Trimming cost V 1 base and J 6 bases; bases outside gene matches: 2. From germline, CDR1 is GTSNPN and CDR2 SVGIG (reference sequence). Here the CDR3 reads CAWSGLAGGEQYF. For the CDR3, the DNA is TGTGCCTGGAGTGGGCTAGCGGGGGGCGAGCAGTACTTC.

The chain links TRBV29-1 to TRBJ1-2; the D is unclear. Per the germline V gene, CDR1 is SQVTM and CDR2 is ANQGSEA. The CDR3 extends over 12 amino acids. V lost 0 bases to trimming and J lost 8 bases, with 10 bases between them. The CDR3 loop is CSVEDKGRGYTF. The CDR3 DNA sequence: TGCAGCGTTGAAGACAAAGGTCGGGGCTACACCTTC.

The chain is built from TRBV23-1 and TRBJ2-1, with D possibly matching TRBD1 (5 bases). TRBV23-1 is an ORF, with its function uncertain. This CDR3 has 14 amino acids. Trimming took 7 bases from V and 5 from J, leaving 15 bases between them. CDR3 protein: CASTPRDRDNEQFF. The CDR3 nucleotides are TGCGCCAGCACGCCGAGAGACAGAGACAATGAGCAGTTCTTC.

This chain connects TRBV6-8 to TRBJ2-2; D unresolved. V lost 8 bases and J 5 bases, leaving 12 bases between the germline ends. The CDR3 length is 13 residues. Germline V lookup: CDR1 MNHGY, CDR2 SAAAGT. This chain's CDR3 is CASRPPRTGELFF. Written as DNA, the CDR3 is TGTGCCAGCCGACCCCCCCGGACCGGGGAGCTGTTTTTT.